This TCR beta chain was observed in a study of T-cell reconstitution after alpha-beta-depleted transplantation in children. Study-level results: There were reportedly several hundred expanded graft clones from which alpha-beta T cells came about two months after transplant. Most T-cell counts and diversity one year after the transplant came from T cells that were newly produced.

Details on this clonotype: What it recognizes is unknown.

The length of the CDR3 is 12 residues. V was trimmed by 1 base and J by 4 bases, leaving 8 bases between them. Germline loops: CDR1 DFQATT, CDR2 SNEGSKA (reference sequence). Unique molecular identifiers featured in how the TCRbeta library was prepared. MiXCR, run by TCRdb on the PCR reads, gives a single entry per CDR3 protein. The sample shows some 600,000 distinct CDR3 sequences, 10% to 15% of them seen only once. The clonotype was recovered from a male patient younger than 18 who had a stem cell transplant for acute myeloid leukemia, so the T cells may come from the graft donor. The sequencing used PBMCs, mostly from graft donor cells, collected 360 days after TCRalphabeta/CD19-depleted stem cell transplant. The J gene is TRBJ2-7, the V gene TRBV20-1, with a possible D match to TRBD2 (6 bases). Here the CDR3 DNA reads TGCAGTGCTAGAGTACTAGCTTACGAGCAGTACTTC. Translated: CSARVLAYEQYF.